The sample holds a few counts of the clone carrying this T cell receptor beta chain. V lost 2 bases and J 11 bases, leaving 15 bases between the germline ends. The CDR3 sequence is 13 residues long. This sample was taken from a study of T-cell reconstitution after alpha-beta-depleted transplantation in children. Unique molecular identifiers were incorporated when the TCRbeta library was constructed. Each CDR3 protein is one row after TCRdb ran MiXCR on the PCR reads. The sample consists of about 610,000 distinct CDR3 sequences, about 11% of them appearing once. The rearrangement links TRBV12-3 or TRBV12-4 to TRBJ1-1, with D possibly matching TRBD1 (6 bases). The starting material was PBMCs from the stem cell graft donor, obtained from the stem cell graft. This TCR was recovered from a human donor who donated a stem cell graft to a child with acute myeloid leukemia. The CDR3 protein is CASSLPGGAGAFF. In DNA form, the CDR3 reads TGTGCCAGCAGTTTACCGGGGGGCGCGGGCGCTTTCTTT.